The clone carrying this T cell receptor beta chain showed up many times. The record originates from a study of blood T cells in healthy people across ages. The authors ran a second PCR of roughly 6 to 12 cycles using a sample-barcoded 5' primer and a J-beta primer mix. A single record per CDR3 protein comes from TCRdb applying MiXCR to the 5' RACE reads. The data contain a few hundred thousand distinct CDR3 sequences, 27% of them singletons. Germline V gene sequence: CDR1 KGHDR, CDR2 SFDVKD. There are 14 residues in the CDR3. With V trimmed by 7 bases and J by 1 base, 2 bases remained unmatched. This clonotype was sampled from a woman aged 70-85 years in good health. The V call is TRBV24-1, the J call TRBJ2-3; 9 bases match TRBD2. Sequencing was done on a sample of blood. The CDR3 nucleotides are TGTGCCACCAGGGGCGGGGGGGGCACAGATACGCAGTATTTT. It is translated as CATRGGGGTDTQYF.